This T cell receptor beta chain was recovered during a study of cytomegalovirus exposure and HLA in healthy donors. In the study overall: Among around 400 genotyped donors, more than 65% fell in the Caucasian-associated ancestry cluster.

In the case of this clone: Its antigen is not known.

Germline V lookup: CDR1 SNHLY, CDR2 FYNNEI. CDR3 length equals 15 residues. V shed 3 bases and J shed 0 bases, with 9 bases lying between them. Vbeta (60) and Jbeta (13) primers were used in the PCR. Repertoires were generated with immunoSEQ multiplex PCR, while TCRdb's copy carries only in-frame clones and drops some. The sample carries 75,000 to 90,000 clones, 55% to 65% recorded once. Overall study results and limits: CMV antigen specificity of three CMV-associated chains was confirmed in vitro. Usually a TCR sequence was rare, but some public TCRs were found in many donors.

This chain joins TRBV2 and TRBJ1-5, with D uncertain. This clonotype originated in a woman between 40 and 50 years old in good health and CMV-seropositive. Sample: PBMCs. CDR3 sequence (DNA): TGTGCCAGCAGTGATGGGCAGAGTAGCAATCAGCCCCAGCATTTT. Translated, it gives CASSDGQSSNQPQHF.